These 10 T cell receptor beta chains were sequenced from one sample in a study of T cells in Graves' hyperthyroidism and ophthalmopathy. Amplified TCR beta CDR3 regions derived from RNA transcripts. Carried out on the TCR CDR3, a first-round RT-PCR used the HTBI primer set. Each CDR3 protein is one row after TCRdb ran MiXCR on the multiplex PCR reads. In the table there are some 650,000 distinct CDR3 sequences, roughly 16% of which are singletons. The specimen was blood. The origin of the receptors is a woman between 35 and 50 years old with Graves' ophthalmopathy.

This clonotype was picked up a small number of times. Since a much larger clone is just one base distant, this may be a read error. The chain recombines TRBV11-2 with TRBJ2-1; 8 bases agree with TRBD1. The J call may be faulty, since TRBJ2-7 better matches the DNA end. From germline, CDR1 is SGHAT and CDR2 FQNNGV. The CDR3 runs 16 residues. CDR3 DNA: TGTGCCAGCAGCTTAAGATCGGACAGGGCCTACAATGAGCAGTACTTC. Its protein is CASSLRSDRAYNEQYF.

This clonotype was seen repeatedly, ten times or more. The chain's CDR3 is CASSTRTGENTGELFF. Written as DNA, the CDR3 is TGTGCCAGCAGCACCCGGACAGGGGAGAACACCGGGGAGCTGTTTTTT. The chain couples TRBV11-3 to TRBJ2-2; 9 bases line up with TRBD1. The trim removed 5 bases at V and 1 base at J, leaving 5 bases unmatched. The germline CDR1 and CDR2 sequences are SGHNT and YENEEA. CDR3 size: 16 residues.

The V and J genes are TRBV28 and TRBJ1-1; 7 bases agree with TRBD1. J was trimmed by 1 base and V by 5 bases; bases with no gene match: 10. The germline gives CDR1 MDHEN, CDR2 SYDVKM. CDR3 length: 16 residues. CDR3 DNA sequence: TGTGCCAGCAGTCACAGACAGGGTGTAAAGAACACTGAAGCTTTCTTT. Its translation: CASSHRQGVKNTEAFF.

The V and J genes are TRBV7-3 and TRBJ2-5, with 9 positions matching TRBD2. There are 15 residues in the CDR3. The germline CDR1 and CDR2 sequences are SGHTA and FQGTGA. The V and J ends lost 3 bases and 9 bases, in that order; junction bases with no gene match: 11. CDR3 DNA: TGTGCCAGCAGCTTGTCCGGGACTAGCTCGGAGGCCCAGTACTTC. Translation: CASSLSGTSSEAQYF.

The chain is built from TRBV20-1 and TRBJ1-5; unclear D gene. Germline assignment: CDR1 DFQATT and CDR2 SNEGSKA (reference sequence). The length of the CDR3 is 13 residues. V was clipped by 6 bases and J by 6 bases, with 15 bases between them. The CDR3 bases are TGCAGTGCCCGCCTCGCACTTGGTCAGCCCCAGCATTTT. This sequence encodes CSARLALGQPQHF.

This clonotype was detected a few times. The rearrangement joins TRBV2 to TRBJ2-7, with TRBD1 as a possible D gene (6 bases). V shed 4 bases and J shed 3 bases, with 16 bases lying between them. Looked up from germline, CDR1 is SNHLY and CDR2 is FYNNEI. The CDR3 contains 15 residues. The CDR3 loop is CASSVQGLPLYEQYF. Here the CDR3 DNA reads TGTGCCAGCAGTGTTCAGGGGCTGCCTCTCTACGAGCAGTACTTC. The complete variable domain, with remaining parts taken from reference TRBV2 and TRBJ2-7, reads EPEVTQTPSHQVTQMGQEVILRCVPISNHLYFYWYRQILGQKVEFLVSFYNNEISEKSEIFDDQFSVERPDGSNFTLKIRSTKLEDSAMYFCASSVQGLPLYEQYFGPGTRLTVT.

This clonotype has a count of ten or more. V is TRBV5-1 and J is TRBJ2-1; 11 bases map to TRBD2. CDR1 is SGHRS, CDR2 YFSETQ, per germline. CDR3 length: 16 amino acids. The ends lost 0 bases at V and 4 bases at J; junction bases unmatched: 3. CDR3 amino acids: CASSLDPSGRYNEQFF. In DNA form, the CDR3 reads TGCGCCAGCAGCTTGGATCCTAGCGGGAGGTACAATGAGCAGTTCTTC.

This clonotype was found a few times. This may be a read error: a much more frequent sequence differs by one nucleotide. The chain recombines TRBV2 with TRBJ1-2, with D unclear. Per the germline V gene, CDR1 is SNHLY and CDR2 is FYNNEI. CDR3 length equals 12 residues. As DNA, the CDR3 is TGTGCCAGCAGAATCTCTCTCTATGGCAACACCTTC. This sequence encodes CASRISLYGNTF. The variable domain in full, completed from reference TRBV2 and TRBJ1-2, reads EPEVTQTPSHQVTQMGQEVILRCVPISNHLYFYWYRQILGQKVEFLVSFYNNEISEKSEIFDDQFSVERPDGSNFTLKIRSTKLEDSAMYFCASRISLYGNTFGSGTRLTVV.

The V call is TRBV11-1, the J call TRBJ2-1; 9 nucleotides line up with TRBD2. In germline, CDR1 is SGHAT, CDR2 FQDESV (reference sequence). CDR3 length equals 16 residues. V dropped 6 bases and J dropped 2; count of bases not matched to a gene: 8. CDR3 in DNA: TGTGCCAGCAGTCGACCAGCGGGGGGAACCTACAATGAGCAGTTCTTC. Residues: CASSRPAGGTYNEQFF.

The sample holds a few counts of this clonotype. The chain uses TRBV29-1 and TRBJ1-2; possibly TRBD1 for D (5 bases). The CDR3 sequence is 13 residues long. The germline V gene encodes CDR1 SQVTM and CDR2 ANQGSEA. The ends were cut back, 0 bases at V and 8 bases at J, with 13 bases in the middle. The CDR3 DNA follows: TGCAGCGTTGAAGATCTAGGAGGGGAAGGCTACACCTTC. Translation: CSVEDLGGEGYTF.